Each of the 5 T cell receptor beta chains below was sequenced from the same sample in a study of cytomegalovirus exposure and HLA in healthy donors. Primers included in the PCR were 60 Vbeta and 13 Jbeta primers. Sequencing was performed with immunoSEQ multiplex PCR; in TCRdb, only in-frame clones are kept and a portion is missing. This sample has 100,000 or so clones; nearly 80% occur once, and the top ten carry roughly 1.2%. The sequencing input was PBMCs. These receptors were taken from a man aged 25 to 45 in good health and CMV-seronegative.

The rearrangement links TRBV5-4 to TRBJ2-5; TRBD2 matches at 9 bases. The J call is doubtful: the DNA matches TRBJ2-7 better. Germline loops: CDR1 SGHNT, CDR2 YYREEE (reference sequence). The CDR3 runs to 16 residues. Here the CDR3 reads CASSLVAGGTGYEQYF. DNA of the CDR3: TGTGCCAGCAGCTTGGTGGCGGGAGGGACTGGGTACGAGCAGTACTTC.

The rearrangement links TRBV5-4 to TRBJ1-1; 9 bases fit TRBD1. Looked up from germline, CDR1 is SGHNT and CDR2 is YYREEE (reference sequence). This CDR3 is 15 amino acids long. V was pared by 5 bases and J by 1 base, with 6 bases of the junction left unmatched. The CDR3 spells CASSMGQGPNTEAFF. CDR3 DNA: TGTGCCAGCAGTATGGGACAGGGCCCGAACACTGAAGCTTTCTTT.

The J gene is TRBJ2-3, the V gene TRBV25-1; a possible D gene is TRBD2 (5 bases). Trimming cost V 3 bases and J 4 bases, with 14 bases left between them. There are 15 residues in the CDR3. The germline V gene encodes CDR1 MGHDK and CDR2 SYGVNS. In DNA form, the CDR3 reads TGTGCCAGCAGTGACTATGGCCGGGGAGCAGATACGCAGTATTTT. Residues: CASSDYGRGADTQYF.

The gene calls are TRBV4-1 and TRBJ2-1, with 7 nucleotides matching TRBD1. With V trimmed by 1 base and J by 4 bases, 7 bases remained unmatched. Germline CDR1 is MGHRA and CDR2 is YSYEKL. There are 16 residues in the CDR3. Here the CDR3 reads CASSQVRDSPYNEQFF. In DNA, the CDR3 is TGCGCCAGCAGCCAAGTACGGGACAGCCCTTACAATGAGCAGTTCTTC.

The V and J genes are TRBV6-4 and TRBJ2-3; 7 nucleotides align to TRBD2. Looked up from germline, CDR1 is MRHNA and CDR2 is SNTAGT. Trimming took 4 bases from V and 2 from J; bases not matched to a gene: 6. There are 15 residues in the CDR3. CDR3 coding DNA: TGTGCCAGCAGTGTTAAGAGCGGGGACACAGATACGCAGTATTTT. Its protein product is CASSVKSGDTDTQYF.